Sequencing of this T cell receptor (beta chain) was carried out in a study of blood T cell repertoires in COVID-19 (dated by TCRdb to 2018 to 2021). About the study as a whole: Samples from collaborators originated in the United States, Italy and Spain and spanned both the acute and convalescent phases of COVID-19. The prospective study material was composed of cDNA or gDNA derived from T cells, B-cell-depleted T cells, or PBMCs. A freely available public database, intended as a resource for researchers studying the immune response to SARS-CoV-2, is where the repertoires were released. Nearly every sample came with metadata listing a de-identified subject ID, COVID-19 status, age in years and sex. Deeply sampled blood TCRbeta repertoires from subjects exposed to, actively infected with, or recovered from COVID-19 were included in the dataset. Samples were obtained from the ongoing ImmuneRACE study (first 160 participants) and from 1,254 subjects provided by 6 global collaborators. HLA class I and class II types, where available, came from metadata supplied by the sample provider rather than from assay-based typing.

Notes on this clone: Its antigen has not been determined. No much larger clone exists at a distance of one base, and base qualities are not known.

V loses 0 bases at its end and J loses 6 bases; junction bases beyond the gene matches: 5. The germline V gene gives CDR1 as SGHRS and CDR2 as YFSETQ. The cysteine opens and the phenylalanine closes a CDR3 of 14 amino acids. This entry keeps only the CDR3 DNA: 42 bases, framed from base 1. Paper-wide results and their limitations: Clinical and demographic metadata were provided uncurated, with the amount varying by source and participant.

Participants in the prospective study were aged roughly 18 to 100 years, lived in under 30 United States geographic areas, and enrolled through a virtual design. Cohort assignment in the prospective study relied on participant-reported clinical history from a screening survey and a study questionnaire. Recovered participants in ImmuneRACE Cohort 3 were defined by two consecutive negative NP/OP PCR tests, clearance by a healthcare professional, or resolution of symptoms. Each participant in the prospective study had whole blood, serum and a nasopharyngeal or oropharyngeal swab collected by mobile phlebotomists. Participants in the prospective study had the option to provide additional blood draws and questionnaires over an approximately 2-month period. Blood samples from the prospective study were shipped frozen or at room temperature prior to DNA extraction. TCRbeta CDR3 regions were amplified from genomic DNA using the immunoSEQ Assay, a bias-controlled multiplex PCR. Per the original workflow: The number of nucleated cells in each sample was estimated from the amplification of reference gene primers within the assay. Sequence reads were collapsed and filtered to measure the absolute abundance of every unique TCRbeta CDR3 rearrangement. For each sample, productive Simpson clonality was calculated by taking the square root of Simpson's diversity index across productive rearrangements. Held by TCRdb, this immuneACCESS table contains in-frame sequences only and omits some clones. Under half of the omission traces to an unresolved V gene where checked; the cause of the rest is unknown. V, J and clone size are those of that table, while D and trimming were read from the DNA. For this sample there are around 380,000 clones; around 87% appear just once. The ten largest make up 1% to 1.5% of the sample.

The receptor was isolated from a man aged 30 to 45 who had recovered from COVID-19. Sequencing was done on a sample of PBMCs or T cells enriched from blood (not recorded which). The chain employs TRBV5-1 and TRBJ1-1; a stretch of 7 junction bases matches TRBD1. CDR3 protein: CASSLGGGESEAFF. DNA sequence: TGCGCCAGCAGCTTGGGAGGGGGCGAGTCTGAAGCTTTCTTT.